This is a list of T cell receptor beta chains from one sample in a study of blood T cells in healthy people across ages. TCRdb re-called the 5' RACE reads through MiXCR, storing one row per CDR3 protein. The table shows about 970,000 distinct CDR3 sequences, with 51% occurring only once. Sample: blood. The receptors here all came from a woman aged 60-75 years in good health. CDR3s include the opening cysteine and the closing phenylalanine or tryptophan. A D gene is named only where the DNA matches it firmly. The size entry is marked missing in some rows and otherwise reads once, few, many or a size class.

d_call	j_call	v_call	clone_size	cdr3_nt	cdr3_aa
.	TRBJ2-1	TRBV7-2	.	TGTGCCAGCAGCCCCAGAGGACGTCCCTCCTACAATGAGCAGTTCTTC	CASSPRGRPSYNEQFF
TRBD2	TRBJ2-3	TRBV4-2	few	TGTGCCAGCAGCCAAGGAAAAGGGACTAGCGGCACAGATACGCAGTATTTT	CASSQGKGTSGTDTQYF
.	TRBJ1-2	TRBV28	.	TGTGCCAGCAGTTACGGACCTCTCCTTAACTATGGCTACACCTTC	CASSYGPLLNYGYTF
.	TRBJ2-1	TRBV20-1	.	TGCAGTGCTCCTCCCCCGGGAGCGGTACGGAATGAGCAGTTCTTC	CSAPPPGAVRNEQFF
.	TRBJ2-1	TRBV4-1	few	TGCGCCAGCAGCCCATCTAGCTCCTCCTACAATGAGCAGTTCTTC	CASSPSSSSYNEQFF
TRBD2	TRBJ2-1	TRBV20-1	.	TGCAGTGCAGGAGGCGGGAGGGAGAACAATGAGCAGTTCTTC	CSAGGGRENNEQFF
.	TRBJ1-2	TRBV14	.	TGTGCCAGCAGCCTGATCAAGATTGGGAATGGCTACACCTTC	CASSLIKIGNGYTF
.	TRBJ2-3	TRBV27	.	TGTGCCAGCAGTTACGGGAGGACAGGCGATACGCAGTATTTT	CASSYGRTGDTQYF
.	TRBJ2-3	TRBV28	few	TGTGCCAGCAGTTGGGGCCGGGGGGCTGATACGCAGTATTTT	CASSWGRGADTQYF
.	TRBJ2-7	TRBV28	.	TGTGCCAGCAGCTCCGGGGACCCAGTAATCACCCAGTACTTC	CASSSGDPVITQYF
TRBD2	TRBJ2-7	TRBV20-1	.	TGCAGTGCTAAGTGGGCTAGCGGGAGCTACGAGCAGTACTTC	CSAKWASGSYEQYF
TRBD2	TRBJ2-1	TRBV13	.	TGTGCCAGCAGCTTAGGGACTAGCGGACTTAATGAGCAGTTCTTC	CASSLGTSGLNEQFF
TRBD2	TRBJ2-3	TRBV29-1	few	TGCAGCGTTGAAGATCAATCAACTAGCGGGCCCCCAGATACGCAGTATTTT	CSVEDQSTSGPPDTQYF
TRBD1	TRBJ2-5	TRBV4-1	.	TGCGCCAGCAGCCAAACCCCGGGACAGAGAGAGACCCAGTACTTC	CASSQTPGQRETQYF
.	TRBJ2-5	TRBV28	few	TGTGCCAGCATCGGCAGGGGTGAGACCCAGTACTTC	CASIGRGETQYF
TRBD2	TRBJ2-1	TRBV12-3/TRBV12-4	.	TGTTCTATTAGTTTGGGACTAGCGGACAATGAGCAGTTCTTC	CSISLGLADNEQFF
TRBD2	TRBJ2-7	TRBV20-1	.	TGCAGTGCTTTAAGACTAGCGGGAGCCTACGAGCAGTACTTC	CSALRLAGAYEQYF
.	TRBJ2-7	TRBV30	.	TGTGCCTGGAGCCGGGACGGTTACGAGCAGTACTTC	CAWSRDGYEQYF
.	TRBJ2-7	TRBV4-2	.	TGTGCCAGCAGCCAAGATCCTATCGTCACGGGGGCTGGGCTCGCTCGGGAGCAGTACTTC	CASSQDPIVTGAGLAREQYF
TRBD1	TRBJ2-1	TRBV18	.	TGTGCCAGCTCACCCTCACCGGGACAGGGTGGTGAGCAGTTCTTC	CASSPSPGQGGEQFF
.	TRBJ2-3	TRBV24-1	.	TGTGCCACCAGTGAAAGGGCAGATACGCAGTATTTT	CATSERADTQYF
TRBD2	TRBJ2-3	TRBV7-8	.	TGTGCCAGCAGCAACCTCCTCGGGAGGGAGGCTAGGTATACGCAGTATTTT	CASSNLLGREARYTQYF
TRBD1	TRBJ1-4	TRBV2	.	TGTGCCAGCAGTGAAGACAGGGGGACCAAAACTAATGAAAAACTGTTTTTT	CASSEDRGTKTNEKLFF
.	TRBJ2-1	TRBV12-3/TRBV12-4	.	TGTGCCAGCAGATTTGGACAGAACTACAATGAGCAGTTCTTC	CASRFGQNYNEQFF
TRBD1	TRBJ1-5	TRBV29-1	.	TGCAGCGTCCAACTGATGACAGGGATGCATCAGCCCCAGCATTTT	CSVQLMTGMHQPQHF
TRBD1	TRBJ2-5	TRBV7-2	few	TGTGCCAGCAGCGATGAGGGACAGGGGACGGAGACCCAGTACTTC	CASSDEGQGTETQYF
.	TRBJ2-7	TRBV5-5	.	TGTGCCAGCAGCTTGTTAACAGGGAACTCGTACTTC	CASSLLTGNSYF
.	TRBJ2-5	TRBV6-5	few	TGTGCCAGCAGTTACGCCGGGACACGTGGGGAGACCCAGTACTTC	CASSYAGTRGETQYF
.	TRBJ2-6	TRBV12-3/TRBV12-4	.	TGTGCCAGCATGTCCGGACAGACTGGGGCCAACGTCCTGACTTTC	CASMSGQTGANVLTF
.	TRBJ2-5	TRBV27	.	TGTGCCAGCAGTTTCGTACTAGCTCCTAAAGAGACCCAGTACTTC	CASSFVLAPKETQYF
.	TRBJ2-5	TRBV9	many	TGTGCCAGCAGCGTAGGTCCTTCGCCCCAAGAGACCCAGTACTTC	CASSVGPSPQETQYF
TRBD1	TRBJ2-5	TRBV18	few	TGTGCCAGCTCACCAAGGCAGGGGGCGCAAGAGACCCAGTACTTC	CASSPRQGAQETQYF
.	TRBJ2-5	TRBV9	few	TGTGCCAGCAGCGGAGAAGGGTTTGAGACCCAGTACTTC	CASSGEGFETQYF
.	TRBJ2-7	TRBV12-3/TRBV12-4	many	TGTGCCAGCAGGCAGGGAACCTACGAGCAGTACTTC	CASRQGTYEQYF
.	TRBJ1-6	TRBV10-2	.	TGCGCCAGCAGTGAGTCGACCCGGAAAGTGATCAATTCACCCCTCCACTTT	CASSESTRKVINSPLHF
TRBD2	TRBJ2-3	TRBV7-3	.	TGTGCCAGCAGCTTAGGACTAGCGATGGATACGCAGTATTTT	CASSLGLAMDTQYF
.	TRBJ1-3	TRBV4-3	.	TGCGCCAGCAGCCCCCAGCCCCCAGGGGAAACCTCTGGAAACACCATATATTTT	CASSPQPPGETSGNTIYF
.	TRBJ2-5	TRBV7-2	few	TGTGCCAGCAGCTTAACTACTTGGGAGACCCAGTACTTC	CASSLTTWETQYF
.	TRBJ2-1	TRBV6-2/TRBV6-3	.	TGTGCCAGCAGACCACCAGGGTACAATGAGCAGTTCTTC	CASRPPGYNEQFF
TRBD2	TRBJ2-7	TRBV2	few	TGTGCCAGCAAACTAGCGGGAGGGTACTACGAGCAGTACTTC	CASKLAGGYYEQYF
.	TRBJ2-7	TRBV2	.	TGTGCCAGCATTGGTACCTCCTCCTACGAGCAGTACTTC	CASIGTSSYEQYF
.	TRBJ2-3	TRBV9	few	TGTGCCAGCAGCGAAGGTCTAGCTTCTCGCACAGATACGCAGTATTTT	CASSEGLASRTDTQYF
.	TRBJ2-1	TRBV4-1	.	TGCGCCAGCAGCCAAACTAGCCTCTCCTACAATGAGCAGTTCTTC	CASSQTSLSYNEQFF
TRBD1	TRBJ1-2	TRBV20-1	.	TGCAGTGCTACAGAGACAGGGTACGGCTACACCTTC	CSATETGYGYTF
.	TRBJ1-5	TRBV5-8	.	TGTGCCAGCAGTCAGAGTTCCCCCCGCCCGAATCAGCCCCAGCATTTT	CASSQSSPRPNQPQHF
.	TRBJ2-2	TRBV4-1	.	TGCGCCAGCAGCTTAGAGGGGCAGGGCTACACCGGGGAGCTGTTTTTT	CASSLEGQGYTGELFF
.	TRBJ1-1	TRBV20-1	.	TGCAGTGCTCCGACAGGACCTTGGGCGGACACTGAAGCTTTCTTT	CSAPTGPWADTEAFF
.	TRBJ2-1	TRBV12-3/TRBV12-4	once	TGTGCCAGCACTCCGGCCCCCGGCGGTGAGCAGTTCTTC	CASTPAPGGEQFF
.	TRBJ2-5	TRBV12-5	few	TGTGCTAGTGGTTTGGTAGAAGGGGAGACCCAGTACTTC	CASGLVEGETQYF
.	TRBJ2-5	TRBV15	.	TGTGCCACCAGCACCAAGGACAGACCACAAGAGACCCAGTACTTC	CATSTKDRPQETQYF
.	TRBJ2-3	TRBV11-2	once	TGTGCCAGCAGCTTGAGAGGGGCCTTCACAGATACGCAGTATTTT	CASSLRGAFTDTQYF
.	TRBJ2-7	TRBV28	few	TGTGCCAGCAGTTTCACGGAAAACTACGAGCAGTACTTC	CASSFTENYEQYF
TRBD1	TRBJ1-2	TRBV20-1	.	TGCAGTGCCAAGGGACAGGGGGCTGACTATGGCTACATCTTC	CSAKGQGADYGYIF
.	TRBJ2-3	TRBV6-6	.	TGTGCCAGCTTTCAGGACTACAACGCCTTAGGTACGCAGTATTTT	CASFQDYNALGTQYF
.	TRBJ2-6	TRBV4-1	few	TGCGCCAGCAGCCAAAGGTCGGGGCGTATGAGCTCTGGGGCCAACGTCCTGACTTTC	CASSQRSGRMSSGANVLTF
TRBD1	TRBJ1-5	TRBV11-1	many	TGTGCCAGCAGTCCGGACAGGGGGGACCAGCCCCAGCATTTT	CASSPDRGDQPQHF
.	TRBJ1-1	TRBV6-6	.	TGTGCCAGCAGACCCGGAAAGGGTTCAGCTTTCTTT	CASRPGKGSAFF
.	TRBJ2-7	TRBV3-1	.	TGTGCCAGCAGCCAAGGGTCGGGACAAATGGGGGAGCAGTACTTC	CASSQGSGQMGEQYF
TRBD1	TRBJ2-5	TRBV5-6	.	TGTGCCAGCAGCGGGGACAGGGGAAGAGAGACCCAGTACTTC	CASSGDRGRETQYF